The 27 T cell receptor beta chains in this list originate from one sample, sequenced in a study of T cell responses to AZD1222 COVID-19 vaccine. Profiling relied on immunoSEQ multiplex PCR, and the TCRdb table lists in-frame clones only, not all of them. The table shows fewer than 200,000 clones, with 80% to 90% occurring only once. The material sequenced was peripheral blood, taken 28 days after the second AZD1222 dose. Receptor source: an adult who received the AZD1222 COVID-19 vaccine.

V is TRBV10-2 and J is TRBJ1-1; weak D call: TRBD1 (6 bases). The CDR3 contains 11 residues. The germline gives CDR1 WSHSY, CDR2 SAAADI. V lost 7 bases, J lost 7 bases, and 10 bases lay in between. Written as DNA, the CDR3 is TGCGCCAGCACAGGGACAAGTGAAGCTTTCTTT. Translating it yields CASTGTSEAFF.

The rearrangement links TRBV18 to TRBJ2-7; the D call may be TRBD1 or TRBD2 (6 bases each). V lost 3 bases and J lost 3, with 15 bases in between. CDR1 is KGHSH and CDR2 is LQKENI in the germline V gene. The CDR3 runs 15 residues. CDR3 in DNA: TGTGCCAGCTCACCCGAGGGGGGAACCAACTACGAGCAGTACTTC. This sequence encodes CASSPEGGTNYEQYF.

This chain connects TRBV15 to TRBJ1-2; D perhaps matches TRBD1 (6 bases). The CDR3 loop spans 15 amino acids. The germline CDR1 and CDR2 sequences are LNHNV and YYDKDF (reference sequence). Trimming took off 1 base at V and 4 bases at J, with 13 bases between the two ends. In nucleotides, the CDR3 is TGTGCCACCAGCAGAGCCCCGGGACAAAGCTATGGCTACACCTTC. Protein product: CATSRAPGQSYGYTF.

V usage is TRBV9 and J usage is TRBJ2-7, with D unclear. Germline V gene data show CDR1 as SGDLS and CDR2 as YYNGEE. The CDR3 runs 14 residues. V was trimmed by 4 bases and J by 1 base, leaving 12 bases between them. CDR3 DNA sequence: TGTGCCAGCAGCCCCAGTCTAGGTTCCTACGAGCAGTACTTC. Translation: CASSPSLGSYEQYF.

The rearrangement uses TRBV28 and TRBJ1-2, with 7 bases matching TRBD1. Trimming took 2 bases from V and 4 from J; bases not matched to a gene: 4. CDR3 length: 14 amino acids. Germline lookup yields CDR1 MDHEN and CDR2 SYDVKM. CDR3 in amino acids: CASSLGGTVYGYTF. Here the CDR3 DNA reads TGTGCCAGCAGTTTAGGCGGGACAGTCTATGGCTACACCTTC.

In nucleotides, the CDR3 is TGTGCCAGTAGTATCCCCGGGCGGGGGGGCACAGATACGCAGTATTTT. It yields the protein CASSIPGRGGTDTQYF. The chain couples TRBV19 to TRBJ2-3; 8 bases agree with TRBD2. V shed 3 bases and J 1 base; nucleotides not matched to a gene: 6. CDR3 length: 16 amino acids. Germline V CDR1 and CDR2: LNHDA, SQIVND (reference sequence).

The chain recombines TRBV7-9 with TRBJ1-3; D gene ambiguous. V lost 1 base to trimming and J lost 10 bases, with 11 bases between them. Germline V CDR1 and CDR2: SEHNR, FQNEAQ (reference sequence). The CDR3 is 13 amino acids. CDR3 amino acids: CASSLDGQKTIYF. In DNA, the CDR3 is TGTGCCAGCAGCTTAGATGGGCAGAAGACCATATATTTT.

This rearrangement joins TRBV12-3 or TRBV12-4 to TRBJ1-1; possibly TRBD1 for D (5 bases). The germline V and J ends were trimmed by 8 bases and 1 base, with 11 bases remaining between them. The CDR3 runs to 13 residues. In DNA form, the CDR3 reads TGTGCCAGCCAATTAGGGGAGAACACTGAAGCTTTCTTT. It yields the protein CASQLGENTEAFF.

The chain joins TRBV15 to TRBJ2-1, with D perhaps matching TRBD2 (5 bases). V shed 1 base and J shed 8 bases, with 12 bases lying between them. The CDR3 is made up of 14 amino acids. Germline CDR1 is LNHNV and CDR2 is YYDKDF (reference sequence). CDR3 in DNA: TGTGCCACCAGCAGAGGGGAAGAGGGCGATGAGCAGTTCTTC. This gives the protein CATSRGEEGDEQFF.

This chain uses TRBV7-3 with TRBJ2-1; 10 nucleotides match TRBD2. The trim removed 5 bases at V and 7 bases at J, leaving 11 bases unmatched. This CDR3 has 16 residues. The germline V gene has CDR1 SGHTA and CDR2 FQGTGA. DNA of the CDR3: TGTGCCAGCAGCCCTAGCGGGGGCCGGGTAGGTAATGAGCAGTTCTTC. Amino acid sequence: CASSPSGGRVGNEQFF.

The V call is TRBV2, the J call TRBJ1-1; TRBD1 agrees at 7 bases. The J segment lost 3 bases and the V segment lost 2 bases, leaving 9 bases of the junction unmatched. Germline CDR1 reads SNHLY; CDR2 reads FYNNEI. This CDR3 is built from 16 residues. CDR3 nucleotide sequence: TGTGCCAGCAGTGAATCATTTAGGGACAGCTACACTGAAGCTTTCTTT. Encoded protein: CASSESFRDSYTEAFF.

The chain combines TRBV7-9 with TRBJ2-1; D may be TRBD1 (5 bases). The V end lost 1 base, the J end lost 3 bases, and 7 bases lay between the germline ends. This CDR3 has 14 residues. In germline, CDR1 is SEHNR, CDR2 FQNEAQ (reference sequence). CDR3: CASSLVRGYNEQFF. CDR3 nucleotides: TGTGCCAGCAGCTTAGTTAGGGGCTACAATGAGCAGTTCTTC.

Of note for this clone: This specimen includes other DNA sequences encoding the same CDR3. CDR3 sequence (DNA): TGTGCCAGCAGCTTAGGCAGGGTTAATTCACCCCTCCACTTT. The encoded protein is CASSLGRVNSPLHF. This chain uses TRBV7-9 with TRBJ1-6, with D tentatively TRBD1 (5 bases). CDR3 length equals 14 residues. The V gene's germline CDR1 is SEHNR and CDR2 FQNEAQ (reference sequence). The germline V and J ends were trimmed by 1 base and 6 bases, with 7 bases remaining between them.

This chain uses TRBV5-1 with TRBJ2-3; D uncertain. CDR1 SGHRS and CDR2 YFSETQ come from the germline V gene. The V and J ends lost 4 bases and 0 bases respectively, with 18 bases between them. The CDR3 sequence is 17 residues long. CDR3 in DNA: TGCGCCAGCAGCCCCTTCAATTCGATTACTAGCACAGATACGCAGTATTTT. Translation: CASSPFNSITSTDTQYF.

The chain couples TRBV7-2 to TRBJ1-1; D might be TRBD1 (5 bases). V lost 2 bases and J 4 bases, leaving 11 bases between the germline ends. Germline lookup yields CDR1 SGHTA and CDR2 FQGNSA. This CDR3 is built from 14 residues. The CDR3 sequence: CASSLRGPGTEAFF. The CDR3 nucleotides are TGTGCCAGCAGCTTAAGGGGACCGGGCACTGAAGCTTTCTTT.

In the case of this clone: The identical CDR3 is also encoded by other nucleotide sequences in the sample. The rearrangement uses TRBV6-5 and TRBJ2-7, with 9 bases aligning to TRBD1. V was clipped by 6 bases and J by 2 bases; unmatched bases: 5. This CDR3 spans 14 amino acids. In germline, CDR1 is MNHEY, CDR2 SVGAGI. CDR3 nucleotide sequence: TGTGCCAGCAGGCCCACAGGGGGCCCCTACGAGCAGTACTTC. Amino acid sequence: CASRPTGGPYEQYF.

In nucleotides, the CDR3 is TGTGCCAGCAGCCAAGATTCCCGGGCGTCGGTAAACAATGAGCAGTTCTTC. Its protein is CASSQDSRASVNNEQFF. The V call is TRBV3-1 (or the pseudogene TRBV3-2), the J call TRBJ2-1; D is uncertain. The V gene lost 0 bases and the J gene lost 5 bases, with 17 bases spanning the gap. CDR1 and CDR2 from the germline V gene are LGHDT and YNNKEL (reference sequence). The CDR3 is 17 amino acids.

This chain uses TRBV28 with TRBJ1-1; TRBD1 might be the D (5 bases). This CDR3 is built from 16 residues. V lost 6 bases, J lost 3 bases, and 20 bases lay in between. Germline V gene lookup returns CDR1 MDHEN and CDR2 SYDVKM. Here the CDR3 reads CASSRGGDPKDTEAFF. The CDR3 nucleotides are TGTGCCAGCAGCCGTGGGGGAGACCCGAAGGACACTGAAGCTTTCTTT. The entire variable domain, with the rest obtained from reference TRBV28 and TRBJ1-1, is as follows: DVKVTQSSRYLVKRTGEKVFLECVQDMDHENMFWYRQDPGLGLRLIYFSYDVKMKEKGDIPEGYSVSREKKERFSLILESASTNQTSMYLCASSRGGDPKDTEAFFGQGTRLTVV.

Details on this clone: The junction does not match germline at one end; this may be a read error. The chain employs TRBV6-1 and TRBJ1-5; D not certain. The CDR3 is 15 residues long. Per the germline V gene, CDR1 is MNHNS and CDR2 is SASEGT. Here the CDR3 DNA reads TGTGCCGGCAGTGAGCGGGGTAGGAGCAATCAGCCCCAGCATTTT. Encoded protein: CAGSERGRSNQPQHF.

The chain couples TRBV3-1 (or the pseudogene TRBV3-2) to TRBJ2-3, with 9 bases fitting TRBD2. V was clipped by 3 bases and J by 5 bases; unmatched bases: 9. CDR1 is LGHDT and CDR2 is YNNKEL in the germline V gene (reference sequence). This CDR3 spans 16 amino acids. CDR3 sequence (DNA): TGTGCCAGCAGCCAGGAGTGCAGCGGGGGGCTAGATACGCAGTATTTT. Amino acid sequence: CASSQECSGGLDTQYF.

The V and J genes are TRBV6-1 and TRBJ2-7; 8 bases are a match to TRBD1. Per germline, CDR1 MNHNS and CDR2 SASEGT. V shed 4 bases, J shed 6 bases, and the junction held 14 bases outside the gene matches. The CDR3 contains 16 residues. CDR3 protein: CASSGDRRPLASEQYF. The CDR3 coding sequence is TGTGCCAGCAGTGGGGACAGGAGGCCCCTAGCTTCCGAGCAGTACTTC.

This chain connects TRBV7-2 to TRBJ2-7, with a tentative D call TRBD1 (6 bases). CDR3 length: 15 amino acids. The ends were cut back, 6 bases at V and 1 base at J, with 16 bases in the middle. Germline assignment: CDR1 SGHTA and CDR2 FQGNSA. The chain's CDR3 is CASSPIGRGSYEQYF. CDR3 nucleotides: TGTGCCAGCAGTCCCATAGGCAGGGGTTCCTACGAGCAGTACTTC. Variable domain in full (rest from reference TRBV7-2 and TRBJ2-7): GAGVSQSPSNKVTEKGKDVELRCDPISGHTALYWYRQSLGQGLEFLIYFQGNSAPDKSGLPSDRFSAERTGGSVSTLTIQRTQQEDSAVYLCASSPIGRGSYEQYFGPGTRLTVT.

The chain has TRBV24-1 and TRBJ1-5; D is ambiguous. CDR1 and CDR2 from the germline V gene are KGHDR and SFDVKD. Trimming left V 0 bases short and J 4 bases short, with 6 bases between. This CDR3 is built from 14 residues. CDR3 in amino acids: CATSDLQNNQPQHF. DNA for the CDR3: TGTGCCACCAGTGATTTGCAGAATAATCAGCCCCAGCATTTT.

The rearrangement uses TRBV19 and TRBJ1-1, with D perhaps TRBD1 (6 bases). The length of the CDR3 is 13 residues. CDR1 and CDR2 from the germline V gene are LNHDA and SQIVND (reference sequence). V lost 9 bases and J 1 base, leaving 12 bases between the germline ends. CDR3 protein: CASRQGGNTEAFF. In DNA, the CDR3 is TGTGCCAGCAGGCAAGGGGGGAACACTGAAGCTTTCTTT.

This CDR3 reads CASSRAPLLETQYF. The CDR3 region has the DNA TGTGCCAGCAGCCGGGCCCCGCTCCTGGAGACCCAGTACTTC. The V call is TRBV9, the J call TRBJ2-5; the D is unclear. The CDR3 has 14 amino acids. The ends were cut back, 4 bases at V and 5 bases at J, with 15 bases in the middle. Germline V CDR1 and CDR2: SGDLS, YYNGEE.

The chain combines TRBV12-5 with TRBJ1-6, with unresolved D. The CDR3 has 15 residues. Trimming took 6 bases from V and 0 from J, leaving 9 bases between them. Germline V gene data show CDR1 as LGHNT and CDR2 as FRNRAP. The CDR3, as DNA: TGTGCTAGTGGGACCAAGAGCTCCTATAATTCACCCCTCCACTTT. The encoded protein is CASGTKSSYNSPLHF.

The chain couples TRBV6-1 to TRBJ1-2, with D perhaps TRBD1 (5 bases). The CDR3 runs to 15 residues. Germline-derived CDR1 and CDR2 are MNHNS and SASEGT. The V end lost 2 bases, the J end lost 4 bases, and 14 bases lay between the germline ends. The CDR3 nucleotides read TGTGCCAGCAGTGAAAGTCAGGGAAACTCCTATGGCTACACCTTC. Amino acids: CASSESQGNSYGYTF.